This TCR beta chain was retrieved from a study of graft-versus-host responses after intestinal transplantation. As for the study in general: Anti-thymocyte globulin induction was given to all recipients, followed by tacrolimus and steroids for roughly 3 years.

Sequencing used immunoSEQ multiplex PCR; TCRdb keeps in-frame clones, though not all of them. This table holds roughly 99,000 clones, approximately 88% found once. Study-wide findings and caveats: With peak circulating GvH clone levels came an association with early post-transplant HvG declines. Recipient bone marrow held GvH clones, some seen earlier in ileum or blood.

CDR1 and CDR2 (germline): GTSNPN, SVGIG (reference sequence). The CDR3 runs 14 residues. Trimming took off 2 bases at V and 6 bases at J, with 16 bases between the two ends. About this clone itself: Its antigen remains unknown.

This receptor was taken from a human donor who was the organ donor for an intestinal transplant. This material consisted of unstimulated CD4+ T cells sorted from spleen or lymph node cells, taken before transplant. The chain uses TRBV30 and TRBJ1-1; no firm D call. CDR3 coding DNA: TGTGCCTGGAGTTTTGGCATAAACCAGCCTGAAGCTTTCTTT. This sequence encodes CAWSFGINQPEAFF.